This entry describes one T cell receptor beta chain. Its antigen is currently not known. No much larger clone is present one base from it, and per-base qualities are unavailable. This entry comes from a study of T cell repertoires in cytomegalovirus infection (dated 2019 in TCRdb). Study-level background: Donor HLA type was relevant to the analysis, as public TCR beta signatures indicated carriage of CMV infection together with the matching HLA type. What the study reported, not specific to this receptor: In both this cohort and an independent roughly 350-donor cohort, the cumulative frequency of public TCR beta family members distinguished carriers of CMV infection plus the relevant HLA type. The ex vivo response was dominated by HLA-C-restricted CMV-specific TCR beta clonotypes, and the single most frequent clonotype in two of eight donors was supplied by these HLA-C-restricted clonotypes.

V loses 6 bases at its end and J loses 1 base; junction bases beyond the gene matches: 4. From cysteine to phenylalanine, the CDR3 is 14 amino acids long. CDR3 DNA is the only sequence kept; it has 42 bases, read in frame from the first base. Instrument on record: Illumina HiSeq 1500. TCRdb handled the public reads itself, with Q25 trimming in fastp and clone calling in MiXCR, and kept productive beta chains. Rows merge per CDR3 protein into single entries with the most common DNA and genes. This sample is represented by 680,000 or so distinct CDR3 sequences; 35% of them were singletons. Together, the top ten hold roughly 2.8% of the sample.

Sequenced sample: PBMCs. The rearranged chain carries TRBV12-3 or TRBV12-4 and TRBJ2-5; the central 8 bases match TRBD1. The receptor was isolated from a human donor in good health (CMV status not recorded). Some clones in this sample may be carry-over from other donors' samples. This receptor has the CDR3 CASRGQAPQETQYF. The DNA sequence is given as TGTGCCAGCAGGGGACAGGCCCCCCAAGAGACCCAGTACTTC.